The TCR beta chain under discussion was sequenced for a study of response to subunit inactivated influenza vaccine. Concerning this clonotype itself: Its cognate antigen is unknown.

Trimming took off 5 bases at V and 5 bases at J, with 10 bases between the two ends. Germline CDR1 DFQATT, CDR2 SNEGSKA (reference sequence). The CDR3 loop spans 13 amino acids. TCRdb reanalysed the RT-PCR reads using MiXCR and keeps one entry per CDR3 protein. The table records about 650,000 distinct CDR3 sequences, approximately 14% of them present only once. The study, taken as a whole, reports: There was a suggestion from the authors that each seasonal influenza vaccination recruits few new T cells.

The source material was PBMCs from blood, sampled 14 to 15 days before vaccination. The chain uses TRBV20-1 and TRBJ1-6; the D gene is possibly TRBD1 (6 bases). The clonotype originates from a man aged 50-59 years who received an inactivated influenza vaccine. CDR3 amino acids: CSAPRTDNSPLHF. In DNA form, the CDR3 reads TGCAGTGCTCCCCGGACAGATAATTCACCCCTCCACTTT.